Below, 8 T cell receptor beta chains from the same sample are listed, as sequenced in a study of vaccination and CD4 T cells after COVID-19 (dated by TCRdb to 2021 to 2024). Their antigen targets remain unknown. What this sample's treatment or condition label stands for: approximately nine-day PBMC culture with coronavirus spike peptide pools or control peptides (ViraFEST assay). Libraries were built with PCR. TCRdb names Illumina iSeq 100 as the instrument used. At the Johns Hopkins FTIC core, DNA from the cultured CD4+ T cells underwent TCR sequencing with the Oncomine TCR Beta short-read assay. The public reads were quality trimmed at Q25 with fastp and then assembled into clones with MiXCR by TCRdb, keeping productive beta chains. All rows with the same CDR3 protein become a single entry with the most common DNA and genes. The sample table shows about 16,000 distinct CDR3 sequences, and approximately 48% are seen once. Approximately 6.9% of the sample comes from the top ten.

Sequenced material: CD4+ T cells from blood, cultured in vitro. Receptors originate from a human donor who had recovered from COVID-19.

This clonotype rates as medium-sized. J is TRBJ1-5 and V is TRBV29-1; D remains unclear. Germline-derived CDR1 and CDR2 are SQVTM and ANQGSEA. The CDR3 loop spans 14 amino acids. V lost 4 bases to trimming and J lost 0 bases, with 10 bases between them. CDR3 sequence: CSVVFGDSNQPQHF. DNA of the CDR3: TGCAGCGTTGTCTTTGGGGATAGCAATCAGCCCCAGCATTTT. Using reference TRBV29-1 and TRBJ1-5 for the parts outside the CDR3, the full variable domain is SAVISQKPSRDICQRGTSLTIQCQVDSQVTMMFWYRQQPGQSLTLIATANQGSEATYESGFVIDKFPISRPNLTFSTLTVSNMSPEDSSIYLCSVVFGDSNQPQHFGDGTRLSIL.

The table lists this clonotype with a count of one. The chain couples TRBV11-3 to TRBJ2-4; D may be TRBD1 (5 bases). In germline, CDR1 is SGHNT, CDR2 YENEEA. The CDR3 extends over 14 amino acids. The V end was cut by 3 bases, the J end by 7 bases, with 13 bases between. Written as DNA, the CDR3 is TGTGCCAGCAGCTTCGCCCAGGGCGAGAACATTCAGTACTTC. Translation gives CASSFAQGENIQYF.

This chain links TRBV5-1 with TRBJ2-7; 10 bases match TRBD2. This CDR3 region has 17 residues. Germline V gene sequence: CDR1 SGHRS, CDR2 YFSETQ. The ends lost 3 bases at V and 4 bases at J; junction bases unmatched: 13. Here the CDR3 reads CASSWRERASGSYEQYF. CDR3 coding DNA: TGCGCCAGCAGCTGGAGGGAGAGGGCTAGCGGGAGTTACGAGCAGTACTTC.

The CDR3 spells CSAIRRTNYEQYF. The CDR3 coding sequence is TGCAGTGCTATACGTAGGACGAACTACGAGCAGTACTTC. This chain uses TRBV20-1 with TRBJ2-7; no definite D call. The germline CDR1 and CDR2 sequences are DFQATT and SNEGSKA (reference sequence). CDR3 length equals 13 residues. V lost 4 bases and J lost 3, with 13 bases in between.

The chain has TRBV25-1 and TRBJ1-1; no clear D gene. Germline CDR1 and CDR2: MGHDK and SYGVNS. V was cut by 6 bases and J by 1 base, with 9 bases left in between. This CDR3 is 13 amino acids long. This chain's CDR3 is CASRGIGNTEAFF. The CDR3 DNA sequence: TGTGCCAGCAGGGGCATAGGGAACACTGAAGCTTTCTTT.

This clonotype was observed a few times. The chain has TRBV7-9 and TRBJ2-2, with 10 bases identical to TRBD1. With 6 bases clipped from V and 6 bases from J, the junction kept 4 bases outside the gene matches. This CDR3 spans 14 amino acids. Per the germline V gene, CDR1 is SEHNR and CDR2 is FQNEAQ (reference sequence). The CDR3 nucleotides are TGTGCCAGCAGACCCGGGACAGGGGCCGGGGAGCTGTTTTTT. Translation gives CASRPGTGAGELFF.

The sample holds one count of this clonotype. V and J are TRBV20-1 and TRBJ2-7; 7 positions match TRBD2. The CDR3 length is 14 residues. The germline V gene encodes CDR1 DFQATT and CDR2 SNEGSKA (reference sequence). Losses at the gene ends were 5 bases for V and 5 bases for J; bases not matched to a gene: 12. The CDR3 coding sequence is TGCAGTGCTCTCAAGCGGGGACCTAGGAACGAGCAGTACTTC. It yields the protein CSALKRGPRNEQYF.

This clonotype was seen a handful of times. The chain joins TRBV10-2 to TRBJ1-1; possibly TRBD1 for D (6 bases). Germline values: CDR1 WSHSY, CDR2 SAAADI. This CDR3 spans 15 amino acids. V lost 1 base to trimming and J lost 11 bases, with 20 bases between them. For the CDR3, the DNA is TGCGCCAGCAGTGAGTGGCAGGGGTCACGCCCTGCGGCTTTCTTT. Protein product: CASSEWQGSRPAAFF.